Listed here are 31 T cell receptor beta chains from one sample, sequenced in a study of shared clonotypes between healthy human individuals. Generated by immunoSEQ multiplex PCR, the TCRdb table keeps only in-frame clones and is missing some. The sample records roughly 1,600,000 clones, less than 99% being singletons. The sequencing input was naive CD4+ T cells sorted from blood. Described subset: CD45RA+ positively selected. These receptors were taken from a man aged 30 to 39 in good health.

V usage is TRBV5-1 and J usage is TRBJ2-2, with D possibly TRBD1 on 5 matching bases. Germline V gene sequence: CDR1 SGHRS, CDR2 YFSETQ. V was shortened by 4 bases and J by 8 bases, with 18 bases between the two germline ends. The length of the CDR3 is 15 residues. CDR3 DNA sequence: TGCGCCAGCAGCCTCCTTGGCAGGGTAGCAGGGGAGCTGTTTTTT. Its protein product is CASSLLGRVAGELFF.

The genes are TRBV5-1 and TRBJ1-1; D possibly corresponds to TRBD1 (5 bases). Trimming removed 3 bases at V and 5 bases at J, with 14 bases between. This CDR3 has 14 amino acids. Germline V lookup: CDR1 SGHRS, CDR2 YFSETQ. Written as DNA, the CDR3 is TGCGCCAGCAGCTCGAACACCCAGGGTACTGAAGCTTTCTTT. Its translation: CASSSNTQGTEAFF.

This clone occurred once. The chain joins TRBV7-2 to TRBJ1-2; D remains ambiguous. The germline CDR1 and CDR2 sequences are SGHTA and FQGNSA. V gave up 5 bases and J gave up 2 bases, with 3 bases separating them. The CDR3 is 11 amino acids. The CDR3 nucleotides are TGTGCCAGCAGCCAAAACTATGGCTACACCTTC. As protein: CASSQNYGYTF.

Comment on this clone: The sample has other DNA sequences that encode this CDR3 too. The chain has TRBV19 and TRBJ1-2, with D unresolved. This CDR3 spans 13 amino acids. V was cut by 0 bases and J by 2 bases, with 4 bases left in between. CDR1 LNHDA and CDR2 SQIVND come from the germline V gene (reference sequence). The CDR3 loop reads CASSIDTNYGYTF. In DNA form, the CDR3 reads TGTGCCAGTAGTATAGACACCAACTATGGCTACACCTTC.

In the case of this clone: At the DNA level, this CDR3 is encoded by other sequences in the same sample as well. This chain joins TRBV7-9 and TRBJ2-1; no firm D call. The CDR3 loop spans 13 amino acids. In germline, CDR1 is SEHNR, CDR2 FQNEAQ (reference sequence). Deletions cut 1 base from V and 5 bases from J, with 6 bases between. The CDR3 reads CASSLVRHNEQFF. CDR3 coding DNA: TGTGCCAGCAGCTTAGTACGACACAATGAGCAGTTCTTC.

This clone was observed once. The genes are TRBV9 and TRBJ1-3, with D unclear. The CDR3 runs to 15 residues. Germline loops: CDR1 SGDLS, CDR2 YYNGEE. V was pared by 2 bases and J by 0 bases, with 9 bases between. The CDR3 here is CASSVTDSSGNTIYF. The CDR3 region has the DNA TGTGCCAGCAGCGTGACGGATAGCTCTGGAAACACCATATATTTT.

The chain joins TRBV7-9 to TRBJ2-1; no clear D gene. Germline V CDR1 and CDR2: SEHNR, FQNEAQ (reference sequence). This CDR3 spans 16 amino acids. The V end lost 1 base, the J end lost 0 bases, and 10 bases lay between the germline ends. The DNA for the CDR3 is TGTGCCAGCAGCTTAGTATTAGCCCCCTCCTACAATGAGCAGTTCTTC. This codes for CASSLVLAPSYNEQFF.

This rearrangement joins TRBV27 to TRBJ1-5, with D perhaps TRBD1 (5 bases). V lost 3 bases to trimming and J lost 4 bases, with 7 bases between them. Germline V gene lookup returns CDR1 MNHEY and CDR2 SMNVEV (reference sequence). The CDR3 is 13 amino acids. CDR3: CASSLTVNQPQHF. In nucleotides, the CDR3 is TGTGCCAGCAGTTTGACAGTAAATCAGCCCCAGCATTTT.

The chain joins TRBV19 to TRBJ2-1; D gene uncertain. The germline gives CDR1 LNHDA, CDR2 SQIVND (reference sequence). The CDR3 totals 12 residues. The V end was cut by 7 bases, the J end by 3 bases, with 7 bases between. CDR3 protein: CASKGVYNEQFF. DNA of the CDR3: TGTGCCAGTAAGGGTGTCTACAATGAGCAGTTCTTC.

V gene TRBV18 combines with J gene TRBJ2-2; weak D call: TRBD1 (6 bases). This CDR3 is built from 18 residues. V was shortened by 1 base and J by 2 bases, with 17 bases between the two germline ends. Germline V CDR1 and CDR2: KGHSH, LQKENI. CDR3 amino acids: CASSPRLRGVGNTGELFF. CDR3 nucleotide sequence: TGTGCCAGCTCACCACGGCTCAGGGGTGTCGGTAACACCGGGGAGCTGTTTTTT.

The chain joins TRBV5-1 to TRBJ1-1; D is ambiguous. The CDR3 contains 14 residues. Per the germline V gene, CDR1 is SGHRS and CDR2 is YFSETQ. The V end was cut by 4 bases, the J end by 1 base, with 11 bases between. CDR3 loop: CASSQMTPNTEAFF. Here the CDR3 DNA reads TGCGCCAGCAGCCAGATGACCCCGAACACTGAAGCTTTCTTT.

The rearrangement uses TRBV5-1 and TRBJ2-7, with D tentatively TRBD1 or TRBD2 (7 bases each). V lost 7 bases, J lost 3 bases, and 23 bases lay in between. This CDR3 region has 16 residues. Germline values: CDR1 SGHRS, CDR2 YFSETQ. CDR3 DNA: TGCGCCAGCGGACTCCTAGGGGGCGGGAGAGGCTACGAGCAGTACTTC. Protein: CASGLLGGGRGYEQYF.

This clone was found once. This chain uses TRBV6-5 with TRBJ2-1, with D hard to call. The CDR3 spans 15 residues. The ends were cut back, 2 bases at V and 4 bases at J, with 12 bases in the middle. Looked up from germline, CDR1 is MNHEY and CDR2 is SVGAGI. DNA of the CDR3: TGTGCCAGCAGTTACGAACCCAGACATTACAATGAGCAGTTCTTC. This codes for CASSYEPRHYNEQFF.

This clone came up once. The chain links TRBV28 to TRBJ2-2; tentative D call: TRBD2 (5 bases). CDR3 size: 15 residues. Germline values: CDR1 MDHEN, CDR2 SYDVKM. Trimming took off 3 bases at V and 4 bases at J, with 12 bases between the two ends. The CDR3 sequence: CASSLRVGFTGELFF. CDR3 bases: TGTGCCAGCAGTTTGCGGGTTGGATTCACCGGGGAGCTGTTTTTT.

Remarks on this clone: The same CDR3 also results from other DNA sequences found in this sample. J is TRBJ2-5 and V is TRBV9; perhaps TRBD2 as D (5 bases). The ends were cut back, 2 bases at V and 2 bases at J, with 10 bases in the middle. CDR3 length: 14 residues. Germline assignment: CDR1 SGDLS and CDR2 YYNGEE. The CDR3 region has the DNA TGTGCCAGCAGCGTTTCGGGGAGACAAGAGACCCAGTACTTC. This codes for CASSVSGRQETQYF.

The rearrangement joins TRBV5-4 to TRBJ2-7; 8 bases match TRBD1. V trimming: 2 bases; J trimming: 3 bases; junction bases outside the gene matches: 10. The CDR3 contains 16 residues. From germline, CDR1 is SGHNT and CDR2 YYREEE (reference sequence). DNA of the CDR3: TGTGCCAGCAGCTTCGGGCAGGGGGCGGGCATCTACGAGCAGTACTTC. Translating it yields CASSFGQGAGIYEQYF.

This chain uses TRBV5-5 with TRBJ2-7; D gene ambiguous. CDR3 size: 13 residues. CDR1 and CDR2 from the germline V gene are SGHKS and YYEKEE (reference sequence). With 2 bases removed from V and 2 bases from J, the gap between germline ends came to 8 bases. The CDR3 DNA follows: TGTGCCAGCAGCTTCCGCATCCCCTACGAGCAGTACTTC. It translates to CASSFRIPYEQYF.

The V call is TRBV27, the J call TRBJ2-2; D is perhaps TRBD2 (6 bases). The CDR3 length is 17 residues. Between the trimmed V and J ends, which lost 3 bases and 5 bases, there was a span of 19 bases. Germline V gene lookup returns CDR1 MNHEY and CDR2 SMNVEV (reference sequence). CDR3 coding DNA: TGTGCCAGCAGTTTCGGGGCGGGGCAGAGCAAAACCGGGGAGCTGTTTTTT. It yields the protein CASSFGAGQSKTGELFF.

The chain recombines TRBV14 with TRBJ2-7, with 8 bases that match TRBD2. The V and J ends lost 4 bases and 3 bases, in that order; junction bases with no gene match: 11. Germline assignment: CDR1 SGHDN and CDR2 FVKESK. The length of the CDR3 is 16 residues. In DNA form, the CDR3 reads TGTGCCAGCAGCCCGGAGAGGATAGCGGGAATCTACGAGCAGTACTTC. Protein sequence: CASSPERIAGIYEQYF.

The CDR3 is CATSGIQGAGNQPQHF. The CDR3 region has the DNA TGTGCCACCAGCGGAATCCAGGGGGCGGGTAATCAGCCCCAGCATTTT. V usage is TRBV15 and J usage is TRBJ1-5; TRBD1 aligns across 8 bases. Germline V gene data show CDR1 as LNHNV and CDR2 as YYDKDF (reference sequence). V trimming: 5 bases; J trimming: 4 bases; junction bases outside the gene matches: 10. The CDR3 consists of 16 residues.

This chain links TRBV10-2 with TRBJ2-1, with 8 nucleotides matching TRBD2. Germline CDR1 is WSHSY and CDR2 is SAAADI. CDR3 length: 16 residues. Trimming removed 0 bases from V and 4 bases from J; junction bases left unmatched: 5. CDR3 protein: CASSESVGGGYNEQFF. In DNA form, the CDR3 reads TGCGCCAGCAGTGAGTCGGTTGGCGGGGGGTACAATGAGCAGTTCTTC.

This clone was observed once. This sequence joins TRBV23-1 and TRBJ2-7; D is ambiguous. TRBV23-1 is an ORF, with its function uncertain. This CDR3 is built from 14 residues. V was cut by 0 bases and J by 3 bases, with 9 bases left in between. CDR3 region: CASSQSRDGYEQYF. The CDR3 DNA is TGCGCCAGCAGTCAATCTCGAGACGGCTACGAGCAGTACTTC.

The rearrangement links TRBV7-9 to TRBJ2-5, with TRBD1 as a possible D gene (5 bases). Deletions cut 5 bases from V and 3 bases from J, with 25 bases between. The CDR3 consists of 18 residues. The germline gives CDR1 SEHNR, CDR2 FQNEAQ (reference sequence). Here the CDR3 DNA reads TGTGCCAGCAGCCCAGGGCCAGCCCTTCCGAAGCCCGAAGAGACCCAGTACTTC. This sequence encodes CASSPGPALPKPEETQYF.

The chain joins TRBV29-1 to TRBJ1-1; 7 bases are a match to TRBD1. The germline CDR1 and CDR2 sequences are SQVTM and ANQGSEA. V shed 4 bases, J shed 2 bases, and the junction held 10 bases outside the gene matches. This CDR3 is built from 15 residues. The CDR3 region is CSVGRQGLGNTEAFF. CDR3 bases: TGCAGCGTTGGTAGACAGGGCTTGGGCAACACTGAAGCTTTCTTT.

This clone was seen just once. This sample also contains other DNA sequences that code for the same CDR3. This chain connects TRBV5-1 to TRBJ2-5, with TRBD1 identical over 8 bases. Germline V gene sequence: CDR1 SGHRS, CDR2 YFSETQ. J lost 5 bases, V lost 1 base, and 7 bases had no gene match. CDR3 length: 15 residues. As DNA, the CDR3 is TGCGCCAGCAGCTTGTTGGCAGGGGGCTGGGAGACCCAGTACTTC. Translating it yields CASSLLAGGWETQYF.

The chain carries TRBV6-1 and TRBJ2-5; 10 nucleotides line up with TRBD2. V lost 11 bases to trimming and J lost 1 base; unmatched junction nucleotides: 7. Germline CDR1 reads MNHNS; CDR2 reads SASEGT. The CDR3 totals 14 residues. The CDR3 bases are TGTGCCCTCGGGAGACTAGCGGGCCAAGAGACCCAGTACTTC. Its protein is CALGRLAGQETQYF.

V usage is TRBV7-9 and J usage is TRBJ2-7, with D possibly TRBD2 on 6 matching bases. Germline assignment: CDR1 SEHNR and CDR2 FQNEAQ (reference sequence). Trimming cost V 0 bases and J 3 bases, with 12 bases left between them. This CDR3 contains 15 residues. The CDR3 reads CASSLAGLPNYEQYF. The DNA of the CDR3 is TGTGCCAGCAGCTTAGCAGGACTACCAAACTACGAGCAGTACTTC.

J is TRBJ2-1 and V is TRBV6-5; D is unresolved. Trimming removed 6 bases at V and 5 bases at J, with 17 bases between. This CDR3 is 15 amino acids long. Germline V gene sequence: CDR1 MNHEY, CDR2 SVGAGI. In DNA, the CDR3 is TGTGCCAGCAGGTGGCTGGCTAAGACAAACAATGAGCAGTTCTTC. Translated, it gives CASRWLAKTNNEQFF.

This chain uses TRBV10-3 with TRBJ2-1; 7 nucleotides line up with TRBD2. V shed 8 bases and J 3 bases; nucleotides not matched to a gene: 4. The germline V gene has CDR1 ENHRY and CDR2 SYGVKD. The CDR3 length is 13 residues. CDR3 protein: CAIGGGLYNEQFF. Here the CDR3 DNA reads TGTGCCATCGGCGGGGGACTCTACAATGAGCAGTTCTTC.

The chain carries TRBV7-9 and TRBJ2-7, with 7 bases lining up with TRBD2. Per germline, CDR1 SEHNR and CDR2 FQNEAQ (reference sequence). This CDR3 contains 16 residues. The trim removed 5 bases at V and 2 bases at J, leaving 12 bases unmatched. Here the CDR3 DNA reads TGTGCCAGCAGCCCACGACTGAGCGGGGCCACCTACGAGCAGTACTTC. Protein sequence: CASSPRLSGATYEQYF.

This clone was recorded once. The chain's CDR3 is CASSQNWGRGSGNTIYF. The DNA for the CDR3 is TGTGCCAGCAGCCAAAATTGGGGGAGGGGATCTGGAAACACCATATATTTT. The chain carries TRBV4-2 and TRBJ1-3, with D possibly matching TRBD1 (5 bases). Germline lookup yields CDR1 LGHNA and CDR2 YNFKEQ. Deletions cut 2 bases from V and 1 base from J, with 15 bases between. The CDR3 totals 17 residues.